These 5 T cell receptor beta chains were all obtained from the same sample, sequenced in a study of beta chain features in type 1 diabetes. Points from the study as a whole: Type 1 diabetes patients had moderately but significantly shorter TCRB CDR3s in all four CD4+ subsets.

Expressed TCRB transcripts were sequenced because the entire RNA isolate underwent reverse transcription. The method was immunoSEQ multiplex PCR; TCRdb's version includes in-frame clones alone and lacks a portion of them. The data show 640,000 or so clones, around 15% seen once. Their target antigens are unknown. The source material was naive CD4+ T cells from blood. The receptors were sampled from a man between 18 and 35 years old with type 1 diabetes.

This clone came up a few times. This chain links TRBV29-1 with TRBJ2-1; D remains ambiguous. This CDR3 is built from 12 residues. Trimming left V 4 bases short and J 5 bases short, with 9 bases between. Per the germline V gene, CDR1 is SQVTM and CDR2 is ANQGSEA. The CDR3 coding sequence is TGCAGCGTTGTTGGGTACGACAATGAGCAGTTCTTC. It yields the protein CSVVGYDNEQFF.

This clone was counted a few times. The chain uses TRBV18 and TRBJ1-2; D may be TRBD1 (5 bases). Between the trimmed V and J ends, which lost 2 bases and 6 bases, there was a span of 19 bases. Germline loops: CDR1 KGHSH, CDR2 LQKENI. CDR3 length: 16 amino acids. CDR3 sequence reads: CASSPVSSRALNGYTF. The CDR3 DNA reads as TGTGCCAGCTCACCAGTCTCAAGCAGGGCACTAAATGGCTACACCTTC.

This clone was seen more than once but under ten times. The gene calls are TRBV18 and TRBJ2-7; possibly TRBD1 or TRBD2 for D (5 bases each). The ends were cut back, 5 bases at V and 3 bases at J, with 17 bases in the middle. This CDR3 comprises 15 residues. Per the germline V gene, CDR1 is KGHSH and CDR2 is LQKENI. DNA of the CDR3: TGTGCCAGCTCATCCAGGACTGGGGGAAACTACGAGCAGTACTTC. Translation gives CASSSRTGGNYEQYF. Combining the CDR3 with reference TRBV18 and TRBJ2-7 gives the whole variable domain NAGVMQNPRHLVRRRGQEARLRCSPMKGHSHVYWYRQLPEEGLKFMVYLQKENIIDESGMPKERFSAEFPKEGPSILRIQQVVRGDSAAYFCASSSRTGGNYEQYFGPGTRLTVT.

The chain employs TRBV18 and TRBJ2-7, with 9 bases lining up with TRBD1. The ends lost 3 bases at V and 3 bases at J; junction bases unmatched: 3. The CDR3 length is 14 residues. Germline loops: CDR1 KGHSH, CDR2 LQKENI. In nucleotides, the CDR3 is TGTGCCAGCTCACCCGGACAGGGGATCTACGAGCAGTACTTC. This codes for CASSPGQGIYEQYF.

This clone was counted between two and nine times. The chain uses TRBV5-1 and TRBJ2-3, with D hard to call. In germline, CDR1 is SGHRS, CDR2 YFSETQ. CDR3 size: 14 residues. V was clipped by 0 bases and J by 4 bases, with 9 bases between them. The CDR3 reads CASSLGIRADTQYF. CDR3 nucleotides: TGCGCCAGCAGCTTGGGGATTAGGGCAGATACGCAGTATTTT. Together with reference TRBV5-1 and TRBJ2-3, the CDR3 gives the full variable domain: KAGVTQTPRYLIKTRGQQVTLSCSPISGHRSVSWYQQTPGQGLQFLFEYFSETQRNKGNFPGRFSGRQFSNSRSEMNVSTLELGDSALYLCASSLGIRADTQYFGPGTRLTVL.